This T cell receptor beta chain was captured by sequencing in a study of cytomegalovirus exposure and HLA in healthy donors. Points from the study as a whole: TCR beta V- and J-gene trimming was later associated with a missense DCLRE1C variant. Links to common viral pathogens appeared, in a later analysis, for several of the most significant clusters. Sequencing had likely introduced a cluster of highly shared sequence variants as an artifact.

Concerning this clone: Its antigen remains unknown.

13 Jbeta primers and 60 Vbeta primers were used for the PCR. Sequenced by immunoSEQ multiplex PCR; TCRdb stores in-frame clones only, minus some. The top ten clones hold 3.6% of a sample with approximately 100,000 clones, around 85% of them seen once. The CDR3 has 17 amino acids. Germline V gene lookup returns CDR1 LNHDA and CDR2 SQIVND (reference sequence). V was shortened by 5 bases and J by 0 bases, with 14 bases between the two germline ends. V is TRBV19 and J is TRBJ1-6; D remains unclear. The sequence was obtained from a man aged 60 to 69 in good health and CMV-seronegative. The sequenced material came from PBMCs. The CDR3 reads CASSPSRARSYNSPLHF. Written as DNA, the CDR3 is TGTGCCAGTAGTCCGTCTAGAGCTCGCTCCTATAATTCACCCCTCCACTTT.